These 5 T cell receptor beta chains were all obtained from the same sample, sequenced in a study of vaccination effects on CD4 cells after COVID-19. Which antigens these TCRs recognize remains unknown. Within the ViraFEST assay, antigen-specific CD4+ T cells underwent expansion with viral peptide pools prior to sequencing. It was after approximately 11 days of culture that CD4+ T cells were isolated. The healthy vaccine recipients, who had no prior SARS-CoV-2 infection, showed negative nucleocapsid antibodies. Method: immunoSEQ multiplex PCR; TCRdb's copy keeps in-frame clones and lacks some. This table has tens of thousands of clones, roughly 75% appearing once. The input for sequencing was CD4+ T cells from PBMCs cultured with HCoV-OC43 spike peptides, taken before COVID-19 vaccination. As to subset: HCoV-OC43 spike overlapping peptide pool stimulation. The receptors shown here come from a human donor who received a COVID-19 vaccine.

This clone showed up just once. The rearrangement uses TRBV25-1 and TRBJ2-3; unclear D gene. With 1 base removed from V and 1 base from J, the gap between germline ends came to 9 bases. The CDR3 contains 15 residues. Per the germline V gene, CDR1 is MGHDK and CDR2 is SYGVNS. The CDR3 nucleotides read TGTGCCAGCAGTGAATTTCAGGCAGGCACAGATACGCAGTATTTT. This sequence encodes CASSEFQAGTDTQYF.

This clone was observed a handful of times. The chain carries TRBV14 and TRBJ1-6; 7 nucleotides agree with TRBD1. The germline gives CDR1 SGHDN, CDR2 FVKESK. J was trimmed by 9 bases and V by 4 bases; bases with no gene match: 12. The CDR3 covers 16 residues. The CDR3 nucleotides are TGTGCCAGCAGCCGTGACAGGGTTTCAGCGGGTTCACCCCTCCACTTT. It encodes CASSRDRVSAGSPLHF.

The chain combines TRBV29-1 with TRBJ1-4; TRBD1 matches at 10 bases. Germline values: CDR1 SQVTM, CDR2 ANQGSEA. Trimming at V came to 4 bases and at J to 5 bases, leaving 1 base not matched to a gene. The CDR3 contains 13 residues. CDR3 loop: CSVGTGGNEKLFF. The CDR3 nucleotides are TGCAGCGTTGGGACAGGGGGAAATGAAAAACTGTTTTTT.

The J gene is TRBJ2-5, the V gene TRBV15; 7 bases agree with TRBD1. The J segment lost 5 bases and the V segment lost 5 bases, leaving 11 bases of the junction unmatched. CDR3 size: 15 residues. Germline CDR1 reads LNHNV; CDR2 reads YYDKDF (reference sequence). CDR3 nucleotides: TGTGCCACCAGCCCAAGGAAGGGGGCCGGGGAGACCCAGTACTTC. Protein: CATSPRKGAGETQYF.

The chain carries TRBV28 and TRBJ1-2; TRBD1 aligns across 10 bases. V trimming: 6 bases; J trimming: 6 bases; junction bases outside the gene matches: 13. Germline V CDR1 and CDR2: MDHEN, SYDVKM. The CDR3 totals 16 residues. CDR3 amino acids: CASSSPGTGVLDGYTF. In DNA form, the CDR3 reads TGTGCCAGCAGCTCCCCCGGGACAGGGGTATTGGATGGCTACACCTTC.